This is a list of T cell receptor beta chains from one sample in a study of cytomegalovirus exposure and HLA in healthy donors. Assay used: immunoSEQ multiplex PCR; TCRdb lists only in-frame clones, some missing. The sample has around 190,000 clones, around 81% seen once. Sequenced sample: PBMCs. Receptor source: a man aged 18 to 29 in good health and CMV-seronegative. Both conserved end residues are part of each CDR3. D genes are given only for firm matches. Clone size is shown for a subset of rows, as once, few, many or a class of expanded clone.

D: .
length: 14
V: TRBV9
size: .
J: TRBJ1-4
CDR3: CASSVGLPSEKLFF
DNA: TGTGCCAGCAGCGTAGGTCTCCCTTCTGAGAAACTGTTTTTT

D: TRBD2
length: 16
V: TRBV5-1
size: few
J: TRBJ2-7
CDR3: CASRPALAGGPYEQYF
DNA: TGCGCCAGCAGACCCGCACTAGCGGGAGGGCCCTACGAGCAGTACTTC

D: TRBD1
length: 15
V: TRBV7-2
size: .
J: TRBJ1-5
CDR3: CASSFRTGVNQPQHF
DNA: TGTGCCAGCAGCTTTCGGACAGGGGTGAATCAGCCCCAGCATTTT

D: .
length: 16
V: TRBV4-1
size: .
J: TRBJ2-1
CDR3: CASSRQQAPAYNEQFF
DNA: TGCGCCAGCAGCCGGCAACAGGCACCGGCCTACAATGAGCAGTTCTTC

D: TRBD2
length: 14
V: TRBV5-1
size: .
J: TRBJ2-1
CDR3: CASKASGGASEQFF
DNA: TGCGCCAGCAAGGCTAGCGGGGGGGCTAGTGAGCAGTTCTTC

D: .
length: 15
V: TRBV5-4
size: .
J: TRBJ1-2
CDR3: CASSLWDISNYGYTF
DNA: TGTGCCAGCAGCTTATGGGACATTTCTAACTATGGCTACACCTTC

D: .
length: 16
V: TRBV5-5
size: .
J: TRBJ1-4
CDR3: CASSWRGRGRNEKLFF
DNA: TGTGCCAGCAGTTGGCGAGGGAGGGGGAGAAATGAAAAACTGTTTTTT

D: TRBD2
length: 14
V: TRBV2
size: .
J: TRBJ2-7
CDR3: CASRLGRAPYEQYF
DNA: TGTGCCAGCAGACTCGGGAGGGCCCCCTACGAGCAGTACTTC

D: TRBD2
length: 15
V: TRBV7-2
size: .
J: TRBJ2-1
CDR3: CASSPSRSGSVEQFF
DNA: TGTGCCAGCAGCCCTAGTAGGAGCGGGAGTGTTGAGCAGTTCTTC

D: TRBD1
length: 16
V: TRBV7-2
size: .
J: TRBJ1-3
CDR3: CASSPHRDRTGNTIYF
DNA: TGTGCCAGCAGCCCTCATAGGGACAGGACTGGAAACACCATATATTTT

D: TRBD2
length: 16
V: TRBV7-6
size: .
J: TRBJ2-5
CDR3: CASSLSVGGGSETQYF
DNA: TGTGCCAGCAGCTTATCAGTCGGGGGGGGGAGCGAGACCCAGTACTTC

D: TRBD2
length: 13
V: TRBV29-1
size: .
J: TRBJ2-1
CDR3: CSVLGGSNNEQFF
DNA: TGCAGCGTCCTGGGCGGGAGTAACAATGAGCAGTTCTTC

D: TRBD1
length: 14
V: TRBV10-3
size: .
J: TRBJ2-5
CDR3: CAISEGTAKETQYF
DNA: TGTGCCATCAGTGAGGGGACAGCGAAAGAGACCCAGTACTTC

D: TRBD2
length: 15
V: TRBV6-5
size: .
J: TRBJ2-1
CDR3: CASSNLAGGGNEQFF
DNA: TGTGCCAGCAGCAACCTAGCGGGGGGTGGGAATGAGCAGTTCTTC

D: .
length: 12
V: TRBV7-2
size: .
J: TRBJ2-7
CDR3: CASSSLTYEQYF
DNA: TGTGCCAGCAGCTCTTTAACCTACGAGCAGTACTTC

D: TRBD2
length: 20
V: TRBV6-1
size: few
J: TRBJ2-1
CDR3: CASSDPRGTSGLAYGYEQFF
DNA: TGTGCCAGCAGTGACCCCCGGGGGACTAGCGGGCTAGCATACGGCTATGAGCAGTTCTTC

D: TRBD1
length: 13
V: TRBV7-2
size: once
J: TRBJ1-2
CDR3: CASSLPGGLGYTF
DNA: TGTGCCAGCAGCTTACCAGGGGGTCTTGGCTACACCTTC

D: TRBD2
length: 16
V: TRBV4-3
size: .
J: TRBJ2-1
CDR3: CASSPSRAGAIYEQFF
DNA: TGCGCCAGCAGCCCTTCTAGAGCGGGAGCTATTTATGAGCAGTTCTTC

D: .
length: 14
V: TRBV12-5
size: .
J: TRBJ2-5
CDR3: CASGLNSSKRAQYF
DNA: TGTGCTAGTGGTTTAAATTCTTCCAAACGGGCCCAGTACTTC

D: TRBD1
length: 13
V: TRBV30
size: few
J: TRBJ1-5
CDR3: CAWTATGDQPQHF
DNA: TGTGCCTGGACGGCCACAGGGGATCAGCCCCAGCATTTT

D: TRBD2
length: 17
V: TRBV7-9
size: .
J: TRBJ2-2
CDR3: CASSARLAGANTGELFF
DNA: TGTGCCAGCAGCGCAAGACTAGCGGGAGCAAACACCGGGGAGCTGTTTTTT

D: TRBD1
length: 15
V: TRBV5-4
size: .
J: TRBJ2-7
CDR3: CASSNTGAGIYEQYF
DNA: TGTGCCAGCAGCAATACAGGGGCCGGGATCTACGAGCAGTACTTC

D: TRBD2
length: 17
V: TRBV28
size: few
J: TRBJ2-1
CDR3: CASSLSGLAGRLDEQFF
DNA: TGTGCCAGCAGTTTATCGGGACTAGCGGGGCGCCTCGATGAGCAGTTCTTC

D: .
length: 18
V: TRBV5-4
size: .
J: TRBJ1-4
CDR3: CASSPGGPNDATNEKLFF
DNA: TGTGCCAGCAGCCCCGGCGGCCCCAACGATGCAACTAATGAAAAACTGTTTTTT

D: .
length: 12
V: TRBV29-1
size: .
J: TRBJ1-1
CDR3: CSVDGETTEAFF
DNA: TGCAGCGTTGACGGAGAGACGACTGAAGCTTTCTTT

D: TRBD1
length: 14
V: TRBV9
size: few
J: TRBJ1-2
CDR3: CASSGTGGNYGYTF
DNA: TGTGCCAGCAGCGGAACAGGGGGGAACTATGGCTACACCTTC

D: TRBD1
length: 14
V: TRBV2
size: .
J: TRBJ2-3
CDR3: CASRRDRGGDTQYF
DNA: TGTGCCAGCAGGAGGGACAGGGGAGGGGATACGCAGTATTTT

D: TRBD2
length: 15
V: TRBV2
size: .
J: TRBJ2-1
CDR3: CASSEKAGGANEQFF
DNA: TGTGCCAGCAGTGAAAAAGCGGGGGGTGCTAATGAGCAGTTCTTC

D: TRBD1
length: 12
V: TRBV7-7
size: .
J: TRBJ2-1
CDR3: CASSNTGAEQFF
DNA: TGTGCTAGCAGCAACACAGGGGCTGAGCAGTTCTTC

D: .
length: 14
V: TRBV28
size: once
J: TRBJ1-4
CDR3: CASSLRAGGEKLFF
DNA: TGTGCCAGCAGTCTCAGGGCCGGAGGGGAAAAACTGTTTTTT

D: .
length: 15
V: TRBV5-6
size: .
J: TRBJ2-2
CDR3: CASSTPRTAPGELFF
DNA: TGTGCCAGCAGCACCCCTAGGACAGCCCCCGGGGAGCTGTTTTTT

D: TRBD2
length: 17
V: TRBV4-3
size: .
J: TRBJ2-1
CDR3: CASSQSERGGIYNEQFF
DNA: TGCGCCAGCAGCCAATCCGAGCGGGGGGGGATCTACAATGAGCAGTTCTTC

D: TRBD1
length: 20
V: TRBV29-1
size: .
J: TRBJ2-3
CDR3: CSVEDPDGTGPSAHTDTQYF
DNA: TGCAGCGTTGAAGACCCCGACGGGACAGGGCCTTCTGCACACACAGATACGCAGTATTTT

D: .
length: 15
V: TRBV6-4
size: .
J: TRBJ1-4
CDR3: CASSPSGRTNEKLFF
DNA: TGTGCCAGCAGTCCCTCTGGCAGAACTAATGAAAAACTGTTTTTT

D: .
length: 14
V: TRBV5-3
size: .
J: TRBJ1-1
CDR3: CARSWDGGVAEAFF
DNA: TGTGCCAGAAGCTGGGACGGGGGAGTGGCTGAAGCTTTCTTT

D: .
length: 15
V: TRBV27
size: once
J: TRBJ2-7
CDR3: CASSQGGGRTYEQYF
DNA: TGTGCCAGCAGCCAAGGGGGGGGGCGGACCTACGAGCAGTACTTC

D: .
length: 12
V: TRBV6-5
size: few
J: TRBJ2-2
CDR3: CASSHSFGELFF
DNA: TGTGCCAGCAGCCACAGTTTCGGGGAGCTGTTTTTT

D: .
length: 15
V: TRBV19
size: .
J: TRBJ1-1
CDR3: CASSNSGGTRTEAFF
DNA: TGTGCCAGTAGTAATTCGGGGGGGACCCGCACTGAAGCTTTCTTT

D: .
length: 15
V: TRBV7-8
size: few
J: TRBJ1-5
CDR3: CASRRDNYSNQPQHF
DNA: TGTGCCAGCAGACGGGACAACTATAGCAATCAGCCCCAGCATTTT

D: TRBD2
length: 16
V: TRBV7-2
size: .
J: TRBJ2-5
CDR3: CASSLGLAGYQETQYF
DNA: TGTGCCAGCAGCCTCGGACTAGCGGGCTACCAAGAGACCCAGTACTTC

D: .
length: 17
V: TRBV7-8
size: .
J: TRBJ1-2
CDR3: CASSSGEAGFGNYGYTF
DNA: TGTGCCAGCAGCTCCGGAGAAGCAGGGTTCGGAAACTATGGCTACACCTTC

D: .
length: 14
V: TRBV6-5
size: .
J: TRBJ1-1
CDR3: CASSRTFTGGEAFF
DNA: TGTGCCAGCAGTCGGACATTCACAGGCGGTGAAGCTTTCTTT

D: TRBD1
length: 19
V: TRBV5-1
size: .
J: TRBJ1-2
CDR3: CASSRGTGGGPRPNYGYTF
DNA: TGCGCCAGCAGCAGAGGGACAGGGGGTGGTCCCCGACCTAACTATGGCTACACCTTC

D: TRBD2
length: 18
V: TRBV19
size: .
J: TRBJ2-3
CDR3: CASSISLGGLAGIDTQYF
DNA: TGTGCCAGTAGTATAAGCCTCGGGGGACTAGCGGGAATCGATACGCAGTATTTT

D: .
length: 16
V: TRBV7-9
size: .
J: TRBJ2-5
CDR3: CASSPPGAERSETQYF
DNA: TGTGCCAGCAGCCCTCCTGGGGCAGAGAGGAGTGAGACCCAGTACTTC

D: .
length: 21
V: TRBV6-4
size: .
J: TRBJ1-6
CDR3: CASSDSGLQVEAVTYNSPLHF
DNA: TGTGCCAGCAGTGACTCGGGACTACAGGTGGAAGCAGTGACCTATAATTCACCCCTCCACTTT

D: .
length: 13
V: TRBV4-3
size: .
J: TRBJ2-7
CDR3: CASSQFVWYEQYF
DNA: TGCGCCAGCAGCCAATTCGTTTGGTACGAGCAGTACTTC

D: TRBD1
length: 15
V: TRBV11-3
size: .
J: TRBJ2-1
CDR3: CASSSTGGPHNEQFF
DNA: TGTGCCAGCAGCTCTACAGGGGGACCCCACAATGAGCAGTTCTTC

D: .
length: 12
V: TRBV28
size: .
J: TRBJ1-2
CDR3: CASYVREGGYTF
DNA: TGTGCCAGCTACGTGAGGGAGGGGGGCTACACCTTC

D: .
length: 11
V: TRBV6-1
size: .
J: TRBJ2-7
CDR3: CASSEAPEQYF
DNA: TGTGCCAGCAGTGAAGCCCCTGAGCAGTACTTC

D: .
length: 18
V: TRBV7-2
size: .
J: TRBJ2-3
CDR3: CASSPRWRQAKATDTQYF
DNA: TGTGCCAGCAGCCCTAGATGGAGACAGGCGAAGGCGACAGATACGCAGTATTTT

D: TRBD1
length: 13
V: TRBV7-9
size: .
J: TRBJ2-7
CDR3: CASSFRQGHEQYF
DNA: TGTGCCAGCAGCTTTAGACAGGGCCACGAGCAGTACTTC

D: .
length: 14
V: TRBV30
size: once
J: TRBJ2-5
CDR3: CAWSWGGSRETQYF
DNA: TGTGCCTGGAGCTGGGGGGGCAGTCGGGAGACCCAGTACTTC

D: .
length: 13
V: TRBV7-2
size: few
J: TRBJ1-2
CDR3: CASSLTDSGGYTF
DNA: TGTGCCAGCAGCTTGACTGACTCGGGGGGCTACACCTTC

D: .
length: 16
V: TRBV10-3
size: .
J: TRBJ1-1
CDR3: CAISDGQKFLNTEAFF
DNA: TGTGCCATCAGTGATGGACAGAAATTCTTGAACACTGAAGCTTTCTTT